The 8 T cell receptor beta chains below come from one sample, sequenced in a study of shared clonotypes between healthy human individuals. Assay: immunoSEQ multiplex PCR; the TCRdb copy retains only in-frame clones and omits some. Here the sample spans approximately 2,300,000 clones, about nine tenths being singletons. The sequenced sample was naive CD4+ T cells from PBMCs. The subset here: CD45RA+ positively selected. The receptors stem from a man aged 18 to 30 in good health. Some clones in this sample may be carry-over from other donors' samples.

The chain carries TRBV6-5 and TRBJ2-5; 7 bases match TRBD1. Germline assignment: CDR1 MNHEY and CDR2 SVGAGI. The ends lost 4 bases at V and 6 bases at J; junction bases unmatched: 5. The CDR3 extends over 13 amino acids. The CDR3 coding sequence is TGTGCCAGCAGTTTACCGGGACAGAAGACCCAGTACTTC. Translated: CASSLPGQKTQYF.

This clone was seen just once. The V and J genes are TRBV7-9 and TRBJ1-2, with D possibly matching TRBD1 (6 bases). The germline V gene encodes CDR1 SEHNR and CDR2 FQNEAQ (reference sequence). The CDR3 is 13 residues long. Trimming shortened V by 1 base and J by 4 bases, and 7 bases separated the two germline ends. CDR3 DNA: TGTGCCAGCAGCTTAGAGGACAGCTATGGCTACACCTTC. This encodes CASSLEDSYGYTF.

The chain carries TRBV5-1 and TRBJ2-7; D could derive from TRBD1 or TRBD2 (5 bases each). Germline CDR1 reads SGHRS; CDR2 reads YFSETQ. V gave up 2 bases and J gave up 13 bases, with 19 bases separating them. The CDR3 is 13 amino acids. Here the CDR3 reads CASSLRSGPASYF. The CDR3 DNA is TGCGCCAGCAGCTTACGTTCGGGGCCCGCTAGTTACTTC.

V is TRBV11-2 and J is TRBJ2-7; TRBD2 matches 8 bases. Unmatched junction bases numbered 9, after V lost 5 bases and J lost 9 bases. Looked up from germline, CDR1 is SGHAT and CDR2 is FQNNGV. CDR3 length equals 13 residues. The CDR3 DNA reads TGTGCCAGCAGCCCGGGGCTAGCGGGCCCGCAGTACTTC. This codes for CASSPGLAGPQYF.

The chain uses TRBV7-3 and TRBJ2-2, with 8 positions matching TRBD2. This CDR3 comprises 14 residues. In germline, CDR1 is SGHTA, CDR2 FQGTGA. The trim removed 2 bases at V and 7 bases at J, leaving 3 bases unmatched. CDR3 loop: CASSLERENGELFF. The CDR3 DNA reads as TGTGCCAGCAGCTTAGAGCGGGAGAACGGGGAGCTGTTTTTT.

The chain combines TRBV5-1 with TRBJ2-5; 8 nucleotides agree with TRBD1. The germline gives CDR1 SGHRS, CDR2 YFSETQ. Germline trimming cut 4 bases from V and 5 bases from J; bases unmatched to any gene: 4. The CDR3 is 13 amino acids. CDR3 amino acids: CASSMGQEETQYF. The CDR3 region has the DNA TGCGCCAGCAGCATGGGACAGGAGGAGACCCAGTACTTC.

V and J are TRBV2 and TRBJ1-4, with 7 bases that match TRBD1. This CDR3 is built from 14 residues. Trimming cost V 6 bases and J 5 bases; bases outside gene matches: 6. Per germline, CDR1 SNHLY and CDR2 FYNNEI. DNA for the CDR3: TGTGCCAGCAGAGGGGACAGCAGGAATGAAAAACTGTTTTTT. Its translation is CASRGDSRNEKLFF.

The chain uses TRBV11-2 and TRBJ1-1; D might be TRBD1 (6 bases). The CDR3 is made up of 14 amino acids. V shed 6 bases and J shed 3 bases, with 14 bases lying between them. The germline V gene has CDR1 SGHAT and CDR2 FQNNGV. The CDR3 spells CASSSQGSYTEAFF. In DNA form, the CDR3 reads TGTGCCAGCAGTTCCCAGGGGTCGTACACTGAAGCTTTCTTT.